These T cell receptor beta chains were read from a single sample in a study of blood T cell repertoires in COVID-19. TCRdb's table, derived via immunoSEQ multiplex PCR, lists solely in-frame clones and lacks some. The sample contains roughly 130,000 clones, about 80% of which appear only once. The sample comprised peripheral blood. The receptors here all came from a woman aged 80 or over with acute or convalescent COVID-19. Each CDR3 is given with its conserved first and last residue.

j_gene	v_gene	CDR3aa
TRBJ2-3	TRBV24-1	CATSDPTGTGNTQYF
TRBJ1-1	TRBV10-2	CATTTGVTEAFF
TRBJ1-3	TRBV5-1	CASSLQRGSGNTIYF
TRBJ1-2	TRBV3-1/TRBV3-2	CASSQDSNYGYTF
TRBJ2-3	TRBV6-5	CASSYRGGSSTDTQYF
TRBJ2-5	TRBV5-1	CASSLAWAAQETQYF
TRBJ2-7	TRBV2	CASSVDEGQIYEQYF
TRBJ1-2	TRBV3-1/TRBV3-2	CASSQEGSDRVNYGYTF
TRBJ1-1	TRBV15	CATSRDMPAAEAFF
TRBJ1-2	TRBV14	CASSRGGLAVLNYGYTF
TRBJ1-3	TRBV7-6	CASSLQRNTIYF
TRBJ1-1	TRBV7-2	CASSRDGRGSRTEAFF
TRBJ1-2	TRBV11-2	CASSPHFPGGRGQGGYTF
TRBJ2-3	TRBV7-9	CASSLLGSRSTQYF
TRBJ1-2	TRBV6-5	CASSYGDRGRGYTF
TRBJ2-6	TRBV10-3	CAISVTGTGVSGANVLTF
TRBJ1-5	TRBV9	CASSKGVNSNQPQHF
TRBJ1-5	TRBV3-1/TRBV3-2	CASSQSGRIYSNQPQHF
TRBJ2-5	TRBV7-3	CASSLGIGAAQYF
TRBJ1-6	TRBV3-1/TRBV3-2	CASSRYPGTGDNSPLHF
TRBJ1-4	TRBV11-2	CASSLLEGRATEKLFF
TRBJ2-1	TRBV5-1	CASGNNEQFF
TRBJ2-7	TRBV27	CASRSGTAYEQYF
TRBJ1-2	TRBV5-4	CASSLRQGNYGYTF
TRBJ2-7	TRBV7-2	CASSLTDREGYEQYF
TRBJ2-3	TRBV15	CATSREGGQPTDTQYF
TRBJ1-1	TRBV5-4	CASSSFAGQGASALAFF
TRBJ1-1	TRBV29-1	CSVVPIDRDAEAFF
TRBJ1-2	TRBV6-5	CASSNRGGGYTF